These 19 T cell receptor beta chains were all obtained from the same sample, sequenced in a study of blood T cell repertoires in COVID-19. Data came from immunoSEQ multiplex PCR; TCRdb stores just in-frame clones and leaves some out. The sample includes about 180,000 clones, around 89% of them seen just once. The specimen was peripheral blood. The origin of the receptors is a young woman with acute or convalescent COVID-19.

This clone was found once. V is TRBV12-3 or TRBV12-4 and J is TRBJ2-1, with D unclear. The CDR3 extends over 12 amino acids. V lost 5 bases and J 10 bases, leaving 12 bases between the germline ends. The CDR3 coding sequence is TGTGCCAGCAGTCCCTTTTCGCGGGAGCAGTTCTTC. This encodes CASSPFSREQFF.

The chain links TRBV5-1 to TRBJ2-1; 7 nucleotides agree with TRBD2. Trimming took 6 bases from V and 6 from J; bases not matched to a gene: 15. This CDR3 comprises 16 residues. The germline V gene encodes CDR1 SGHRS and CDR2 YFSETQ. The CDR3: CASTNGGRAPGNEQFF. The CDR3 nucleotides read TGCGCCAGCACTAATGGGGGGAGGGCCCCCGGCAATGAGCAGTTCTTC.

The rearrangement joins TRBV2 to TRBJ2-7, with D possibly being TRBD2 (6 bases). Germline V gene lookup returns CDR1 SNHLY and CDR2 FYNNEI. The CDR3 contains 13 residues. The V gene lost 10 bases and the J gene lost 3 bases, with 16 bases spanning the gap. CDR3: CATRAHGGYEQYF. As DNA, the CDR3 is TGTGCCACAAGAGCCCACGGGGGCTACGAGCAGTACTTC.

V is TRBV5-1 and J is TRBJ2-1, with a possible D match to TRBD1 (7 bases). V gave up 3 bases and J gave up 0 bases, with 16 bases separating them. The CDR3 is 17 residues long. In germline, CDR1 is SGHRS, CDR2 YFSETQ. The CDR3 spells CASSSRGDLLSYNEQFF. CDR3 DNA sequence: TGCGCCAGCAGCTCCAGGGGGGACCTACTCTCCTACAATGAGCAGTTCTTC.

The rearrangement uses TRBV5-1 and TRBJ2-7, with 8 bases that match TRBD2. This CDR3 region has 12 residues. Trimming removed 3 bases from V and 9 bases from J; junction bases left unmatched: 5. CDR1 and CDR2 from the germline V gene are SGHRS and YFSETQ. CDR3 nucleotides: TGCGCCAGCAGCTCGGGACTAGAGGCGCAGTACTTC. As protein: CASSSGLEAQYF.

J is TRBJ1-1 and V is TRBV5-1, with a weak D call TRBD1 (6 bases). CDR1 and CDR2 (germline): SGHRS, YFSETQ. The ends were cut back, 6 bases at V and 7 bases at J, with 13 bases in the middle. This CDR3 region has 12 residues. The DNA for the CDR3 is TGCGCCAGCAATACAGGGTTGGGTGAAGCTTTCTTT. The encoded protein is CASNTGLGEAFF.

The chain employs TRBV10-3 and TRBJ2-3; D is ambiguous. Germline V gene sequence: CDR1 ENHRY, CDR2 SYGVKD. The CDR3 is 15 residues long. The V end lost 0 bases, the J end lost 8 bases, and 15 bases lay between the germline ends. The CDR3 DNA sequence: TGTGCCATCAGTGAGTCCAGCCTAGTTTCGGTTACGCAGTATTTT. Translated: CAISESSLVSVTQYF.

CDR3 loop: CASRARSGTNEKLFF. In DNA form, the CDR3 reads TGTGCCAGCAGAGCCCGCTCAGGGACTAATGAAAAACTGTTTTTT. J is TRBJ1-4 and V is TRBV28; a possible D gene is TRBD1 (5 bases). This CDR3 has 15 residues. CDR1 and CDR2 (germline): MDHEN, SYDVKM. V was pared by 6 bases and J by 2 bases, with 13 bases between. Based on the CDR3 plus reference TRBV28 and TRBJ1-4, the full variable domain is DVKVTQSSRYLVKRTGEKVFLECVQDMDHENMFWYRQDPGLGLRLIYFSYDVKMKEKGDIPEGYSVSREKKERFSLILESASTNQTSMYLCASRARSGTNEKLFFGSGTQLSVL.

This clone was recorded once. The genes are TRBV2 and TRBJ1-5; no firm D call. Germline CDR1 is SNHLY and CDR2 is FYNNEI. V lost 8 bases to trimming and J lost 2 bases, with 10 bases between them. This CDR3 contains 13 residues. The CDR3, as DNA: TGTGCCAGCCTAATCGGGGGCAATCAGCCCCAGCATTTT. Amino acids: CASLIGGNQPQHF.

J is TRBJ2-4 and V is TRBV2, with TRBD2 matching over 9 bases. The CDR3 sequence is 14 residues long. The germline V gene has CDR1 SNHLY and CDR2 FYNNEI. The V and J ends lost 4 bases and 6 bases, in that order; junction bases with no gene match: 4. CDR3 DNA sequence: TGTGCCAGCAGTGTAATTAGCGGGGGAAACATTCAGTACTTC. Its translation: CASSVISGGNIQYF.

V gene TRBV3-1 (or the pseudogene TRBV3-2) combines with J gene TRBJ2-1; no clear D gene. This CDR3 contains 15 residues. CDR1 is LGHDT, CDR2 YNNKEL, per germline (reference sequence). Trimming removed 1 base at V and 9 bases at J, with 16 bases between. The CDR3 sequence: CASSQVSLLNGEQFF. As DNA, the CDR3 is TGTGCCAGCAGCCAAGTTAGTCTTCTTAATGGTGAGCAGTTCTTC.

This sequence joins TRBV5-8 and TRBJ2-5; D unclear. Germline V gives CDR1 SGHTS, CDR2 YDEGEE. V lost 2 bases and J 4 bases, leaving 6 bases between the germline ends. This CDR3 is built from 12 residues. Here the CDR3 reads CASSFYVETQYF. The CDR3 DNA is TGTGCCAGCAGCTTTTATGTAGAGACCCAGTACTTC.

This chain uses TRBV3-1 (or the pseudogene TRBV3-2) with TRBJ2-5, with unresolved D. The V end lost 0 bases, the J end lost 2 bases, and 13 bases lay between the germline ends. The length of the CDR3 is 16 residues. Germline V CDR1 and CDR2: LGHDT, YNNKEL (reference sequence). CDR3 nucleotides: TGTGCCAGCAGCCAAGATTGGGCAGAAACACAAGAGACCCAGTACTTC. It specifies CASSQDWAETQETQYF.

The V call is TRBV21-1, the J call TRBJ1-1; TRBD1 reflects the table's D call only, with no check against the DNA. TRBV21-1 is given as a pseudogene. The CDR3 spans 11 residues. Here the CDR3 reads CASSKASQGLF. Written as DNA, the CDR3 is TGTGCCAGCAGCAAAGCCTCTCAGGGTTTATTT.

The genes are TRBV24-1 and TRBJ1-2; perhaps TRBD1 as D (6 bases). The length of the CDR3 is 12 residues. The germline gives CDR1 KGHDR, CDR2 SFDVKD. V was shortened by 4 bases and J by 14 bases, with 16 bases between the two germline ends. CDR3 bases: TGTGCCACCAGTGACCTAACAGGGTTTATTACCTTC. This gives the protein CATSDLTGFITF.

The genes are TRBV6-1 and TRBJ2-7; 10 bases fit TRBD2. Trimming removed 2 bases from V and 6 bases from J; junction bases left unmatched: 7. The CDR3 covers 15 residues. Germline values: CDR1 MNHNS, CDR2 SASEGT. The CDR3 reads CASSEPGLALSEQYF. In nucleotides, the CDR3 is TGTGCCAGCAGTGAACCGGGACTAGCGCTAAGCGAGCAGTACTTC.

This chain joins TRBV12-3 or TRBV12-4 and TRBJ2-7, with 7 bases that match TRBD1. There are 13 residues in the CDR3. The junction had 2 bases not matched to a gene; V was cut back by 3 bases and J by 3 bases. The CDR3 DNA is TGTGCCAGCAGTTTGGGACAGCTCTACGAGCAGTACTTC. The encoded protein is CASSLGQLYEQYF.

This chain joins TRBV7-2 and TRBJ2-1; the D is unclear. CDR3 length: 13 amino acids. CDR1 is SGHTA and CDR2 is FQGNSA in the germline V gene. Trimming cost V 3 bases and J 13 bases, with 16 bases left between them. DNA of the CDR3: TGTGCCAGCAGCTTTTCCATTCGAGCGACTCAGTTCTTC. Translating gives CASSFSIRATQFF.

This clone was found once. The rearrangement joins TRBV9 to TRBJ2-1; D not certain. With 0 bases removed from V and 9 bases from J, the gap between germline ends came to 4 bases. The CDR3 contains 11 residues. Germline V gene sequence: CDR1 SGDLS, CDR2 YYNGEE. CDR3 sequence (DNA): TGTGCCAGCAGCGTAGGAGGTGAGCAGTTCTTC. Its translation is CASSVGGEQFF.